The rows below give T cell receptor beta chains drawn from one sample of a study of cytomegalovirus exposure and HLA in healthy donors. Only in-frame clones appear in the TCRdb table, and some are missing; sequencing was by immunoSEQ multiplex PCR. The sample includes some 170,000 clones, 75% to 90% of them seen just once. The specimen was PBMCs. Receptors originate from a man younger than 40 in good health and CMV-seronegative. Each CDR3 is given without its conserved first and last residue. Each record gives: V gene, CDR3 protein.

TRBV28	ASSFGGAAYEQY
TRBV19	ASSLGNGNEQF
TRBV28	ASSLKRRETQY
TRBV5-4	ASSLSGGAQETQY
TRBV7-9	ASSYRQAFYGYT
TRBV7-2	ASSLQRGTGNEQF
TRBV5-1	ASRGAVPYEQY
TRBV27	ASSRSSYEQY
TRBV4-1	ASSLGQLSYEQY
TRBV28	ATTGVGTGELF
TRBV5-6	ASSFGTSGETQY
TRBV6-5	ASSYNRDRGSGYT
TRBV28	ASSSGGGALNQPQH
TRBV9	ASSSVGGAGSTDTQY
TRBV6-5	ASSHRVQMNTEAF
TRBV2	ASRTTAVLPGELF
TRBV6-6	ASLQSAEAF
TRBV7-9	ASSLRRLRGTGHNSPLH
TRBV27	ASSRRVGTGDDEQF
TRBV6-5	ASSAGFNYGYT
TRBV9	ASSVGQHPGAEAF
TRBV9	ASSVAGTGISYEQY
TRBV7-9	ASSLVLLAAGELF
TRBV11-2	ASSLGTATEAF
TRBV7-9	ASSRTNSNTEAF
TRBV29-1	SVEDGTGNNEQY
TRBV11-3	ASSFGTGNTGELF
TRBV9	ASSAESSYEQY
TRBV2	ASSVSRNQPQH
TRBV28	ASSSSFLYRGRPYEQY
TRBV12-5	ASARGGATTEAF
TRBV9	ASSVAHGNTIY
TRBV14	ASSPGLALAKF
TRBV28	ASSVVWGGTYEQY
TRBV5-1	ASTWDLSSYEQY
TRBV5-6	ASSLAAINEQF
TRBV28	ASSSGIYGYT
TRBV5-1	ASSAHLAGGPTGELF
TRBV7-9	ASSPGGRDGNTIY
TRBV6-5	ASRATGGDQPQH